One sample yielded the 29 T cell receptor beta chains listed below, sequenced in a study of cytomegalovirus exposure and HLA in healthy donors. The protocol was immunoSEQ multiplex PCR, while the TCRdb copy is restricted to in-frame clones and leaves out a portion. The data hold approximately 50,000 clones, with 80% to 90% observed a single time. Sequencing input: PBMCs. Receptors were obtained from a woman between 25 and 40 years old in good health and CMV-seronegative.

The gene calls are TRBV18 and TRBJ2-7; D is possibly TRBD2 (6 bases). This CDR3 region has 14 residues. The V end was cut by 3 bases, the J end by 1 base, with 10 bases between. Germline CDR1 KGHSH, CDR2 LQKENI. CDR3 in amino acids: CASSPGLTSYEQYF. DNA of the CDR3: TGTGCCAGCTCACCGGGACTGACTTCCTACGAGCAGTACTTC.

The chain links TRBV2 to TRBJ2-7; D remains ambiguous. This CDR3 contains 11 residues. The germline V and J ends were trimmed by 6 bases and 1 base, with 4 bases remaining between them. The germline V gene has CDR1 SNHLY and CDR2 FYNNEI. The CDR3 protein is CASRASYEQYF. For the CDR3, the DNA is TGTGCCAGCAGAGCTTCCTACGAGCAGTACTTC. The full variable domain, its missing parts supplied by reference TRBV2 and TRBJ2-7, is EPEVTQTPSHQVTQMGQEVILRCVPISNHLYFYWYRQILGQKVEFLVSFYNNEISEKSEIFDDQFSVERPDGSNFTLKIRSTKLEDSAMYFCASRASYEQYFGPGTRLTVT.

V is TRBV19 and J is TRBJ2-1; 7 nucleotides match TRBD1. Germline CDR1 is LNHDA and CDR2 is SQIVND (reference sequence). The CDR3 length is 11 residues. Trimming took 6 bases from V and 9 from J; bases not matched to a gene: 2. The CDR3 region has the DNA TGTGCCAGTAGACAGGGGTCTGAGCAGTTCTTC. It specifies CASRQGSEQFF.

V and J are TRBV6-1 and TRBJ1-3; the match to TRBD1 covers 7 bases. Germline values: CDR1 MNHNS, CDR2 SASEGT. The V segment lost 6 bases and the J segment 0 bases; nucleotides outside the gene matches: 5. The CDR3 totals 15 residues. The CDR3 spells CASSADRSSGNTIYF. CDR3 in DNA: TGTGCCAGCAGCGCGGACAGGAGCTCTGGAAACACCATATATTTT.

V usage is TRBV27 and J usage is TRBJ2-7; TRBD2 matches 8 bases. The length of the CDR3 is 14 residues. The germline V gene encodes CDR1 MNHEY and CDR2 SMNVEV (reference sequence). V dropped 3 bases and J dropped 4; count of bases not matched to a gene: 5. CDR3 DNA sequence: TGTGCCAGCAGTTTTAGCGGGACCATTTACGAGCAGTACTTC. Amino acid sequence: CASSFSGTIYEQYF.

Written as DNA, the CDR3 is TGTGCCAGCAGTTTAAGCGGTCGGGCCCCCTGGCCTAGCGGCAATGAGCAGTTCTTC. It encodes CASSLSGRAPWPSGNEQFF. The rearrangement joins TRBV27 to TRBJ2-1, with 7 nucleotides matching TRBD2. Trimming at V came to 2 bases and at J to 6 bases, leaving 19 bases not matched to a gene. CDR3 length equals 19 residues. Germline CDR1 reads MNHEY; CDR2 reads SMNVEV (reference sequence).

The chain employs TRBV10-1 and TRBJ2-7, with D unresolved. V was trimmed by 1 base and J by 1 base, leaving 8 bases between them. The CDR3 totals 14 residues. Looked up from germline, CDR1 is WNHNN and CDR2 is SYGVQD (reference sequence). The CDR3 region is CASSEFGRSYEQYF. Written as DNA, the CDR3 is TGCGCCAGCAGTGAGTTCGGCAGGTCCTACGAGCAGTACTTC.

The V and J genes are TRBV7-8 and TRBJ1-1, with D uncertain. The V and J ends lost 4 bases and 0 bases respectively, with 21 bases between them. The length of the CDR3 is 18 residues. The germline V gene has CDR1 SGHVS and CDR2 FQNEAQ. The CDR3 reads CASSSAREGYDLNTEAFF. CDR3 nucleotide sequence: TGTGCCAGCAGCTCGGCGAGGGAGGGTTATGATTTGAACACTGAAGCTTTCTTT.

This chain connects TRBV7-2 to TRBJ2-3, with TRBD2 identical over 12 bases. The germline CDR1 and CDR2 sequences are SGHTA and FQGNSA. J was trimmed by 11 bases and V by 4 bases; bases with no gene match: 13. The CDR3 runs 16 residues. CDR3 residues: CASSSLELAGGERQYF. The CDR3 DNA follows: TGTGCCAGCAGCTCCCTGGAGCTAGCGGGAGGGGAGAGGCAGTATTTT. The whole variable domain, remainder taken from reference TRBV7-2 and TRBJ2-3, is GAGVSQSPSNKVTEKGKDVELRCDPISGHTALYWYRQSLGQGLEFLIYFQGNSAPDKSGLPSDRFSAERTGGSVSTLTIQRTQQEDSAVYLCASSSLELAGGERQYFGPGTRLTVL.

The table lists this clone with a count of one. This sequence joins TRBV19 and TRBJ2-1; D perhaps matches TRBD2 (5 bases). Between the trimmed V and J ends, which lost 5 bases and 6 bases, there was a span of 14 bases. The CDR3 totals 14 residues. Germline-derived CDR1 and CDR2 are LNHDA and SQIVND (reference sequence). Here the CDR3 DNA reads TGTGCCAGTAGTTTGACGTCGGGGTTCAATGAGCAGTTCTTC. Its translation is CASSLTSGFNEQFF.

The chain links TRBV6-1 to TRBJ1-1; 10 bases map to TRBD1. Germline V gives CDR1 MNHNS, CDR2 SASEGT. This CDR3 is built from 14 residues. V shed 7 bases and J 8 bases; nucleotides not matched to a gene: 10. The CDR3 coding sequence is TGTGCCAGCAAAGGGACAGGGGCGAAGGGGGAAGCTTTCTTT. Translating it yields CASKGTGAKGEAFF.

The CDR3 nucleotides are TGTGCCAGCAGTGAAAACGGGAGATTCACCTACAATGAGCAGTTCTTC. It codes for CASSENGRFTYNEQFF. The rearrangement uses TRBV6-1 and TRBJ2-1; maybe TRBD2 (6 bases). The length of the CDR3 is 16 residues. Trimming shortened V by 2 bases and J by 2 bases, and 13 bases separated the two germline ends. CDR1 and CDR2 (germline): MNHNS, SASEGT.

V and J are TRBV29-1 and TRBJ1-3; no clear D. With 3 bases removed from V and 1 base from J, the gap between germline ends came to 7 bases. Looked up from germline, CDR1 is SQVTM and CDR2 is ANQGSEA. The CDR3 runs to 13 residues. The CDR3 sequence is CSVDPGSGNTIYF. CDR3 coding DNA: TGCAGCGTTGATCCGGGGTCTGGAAACACCATATATTTT. The variable domain in full, completed from reference TRBV29-1 and TRBJ1-3, reads SAVISQKPSRDICQRGTSLTIQCQVDSQVTMMFWYRQQPGQSLTLIATANQGSEATYESGFVIDKFPISRPNLTFSTLTVSNMSPEDSSIYLCSVDPGSGNTIYFGEGSWLTVV.

The gene calls are TRBV28 and TRBJ2-7, with TRBD2 matching 7 bases. The CDR3 is made up of 15 amino acids. The V and J ends lost 6 bases and 0 bases, in that order; junction bases with no gene match: 8. CDR1 and CDR2 from the germline V gene are MDHEN and SYDVKM. The CDR3 sequence is CASSLGGSPSYEQYF. The CDR3 nucleotides read TGTGCCAGCAGCCTGGGGGGGTCCCCCTCCTACGAGCAGTACTTC. Based on the CDR3 plus reference TRBV28 and TRBJ2-7, the full variable domain is DVKVTQSSRYLVKRTGEKVFLECVQDMDHENMFWYRQDPGLGLRLIYFSYDVKMKEKGDIPEGYSVSREKKERFSLILESASTNQTSMYLCASSLGGSPSYEQYFGPGTRLTVT.

This sequence joins TRBV7-3 and TRBJ2-1, with 7 bases fitting TRBD2. The CDR3 totals 12 residues. CDR1 and CDR2 (germline): SGHTA, FQGTGA. With V trimmed by 5 bases and J by 7 bases, 2 bases remained unmatched. CDR3 region: CASSPGLNEQFF. The CDR3, as DNA: TGTGCCAGCAGCCCGGGACTAAATGAGCAGTTCTTC.

The V and J genes are TRBV5-1 and TRBJ2-3, with TRBD1 as a possible D gene (5 bases). CDR1 is SGHRS, CDR2 YFSETQ, per germline. The CDR3 covers 16 residues. Trimming stripped 0 bases from V and 0 bases from J, with 11 bases between. DNA of the CDR3: TGCGCCAGCAGCTTGGCCCCGACAGCTAGCACAGATACGCAGTATTTT. Translating it yields CASSLAPTASTDTQYF.

The gene calls are TRBV15 and TRBJ2-7; D uncertain. Trimming cost V 0 bases and J 0 bases, with 15 bases left between them. The CDR3 contains 17 residues. CDR1 and CDR2 (germline): LNHNV, YYDKDF (reference sequence). The CDR3 nucleotides read TGTGCCACCAGCAGAGAACCCCCCACACAGCTCTCCTACGAGCAGTACTTC. It is translated as CATSREPPTQLSYEQYF.

The CDR3 loop is CASSFRTSVDEQYF. CDR3 bases: TGTGCCAGCAGCTTTAGGACTAGCGTCGACGAGCAGTACTTC. This rearrangement joins TRBV5-8 to TRBJ2-7; 9 positions match TRBD2. V shed 2 bases and J 5 bases; nucleotides not matched to a gene: 5. The CDR3 consists of 14 residues. Germline CDR1 reads SGHTS; CDR2 reads YDEGEE.

The chain joins TRBV29-1 to TRBJ2-1, with 9 bases aligning to TRBD2. From germline, CDR1 is SQVTM and CDR2 ANQGSEA. J gave up 9 bases and V 4 bases, and 10 bases lay outside the gene matches. The CDR3 is 14 residues long. The CDR3 DNA reads as TGCAGCGTTGCCCTGGGACTAGCTTTAGGTGAGCAGTTCTTC. Translating gives CSVALGLALGEQFF.

This clone showed up just once. The chain employs TRBV29-1 and TRBJ2-7, with D maybe TRBD1 (6 bases). Germline lookup yields CDR1 SQVTM and CDR2 ANQGSEA. The germline V and J ends were trimmed by 6 bases and 3 bases, with 18 bases remaining between them. This CDR3 spans 14 amino acids. Written as DNA, the CDR3 is TGCAGCGTCGCGGGTGACAGGAGTATCTACGAGCAGTACTTC. As protein: CSVAGDRSIYEQYF.

The rearrangement uses TRBV28 and TRBJ2-3; 14 bases align to TRBD2. J gave up 4 bases and V 4 bases, and 7 bases lay outside the gene matches. CDR1 and CDR2 (germline): MDHEN, SYDVKM. The CDR3 length is 17 residues. CDR3 coding DNA: TGTGCCAGCAGTTCACCGGGACTAGCGGGAGATTCAGATACGCAGTATTTT. This codes for CASSSPGLAGDSDTQYF.

This clone was seen a few times. CDR3 DNA sequence: TGTGCCAGCAGTGAAAGCCAGGGCTCTAACTATGGCTACACCTTC. This gives the protein CASSESQGSNYGYTF. V usage is TRBV6-1 and J usage is TRBJ1-2; D is possibly TRBD1 (5 bases). Germline CDR1 is MNHNS and CDR2 is SASEGT. Trimming removed 2 bases from V and 0 bases from J, with 10 bases in between. This CDR3 has 15 amino acids.

The V and J genes are TRBV7-6 and TRBJ2-7, with 8 bases identical to TRBD1. From germline, CDR1 is SGHVS and CDR2 FNYEAQ. J lost 3 bases, V lost 5 bases, and 6 bases had no gene match. The CDR3 contains 14 residues. CDR3 in amino acids: CASSPGGLLYEQYF. CDR3 DNA: TGTGCCAGCAGCCCAGGGGGCCTTCTCTACGAGCAGTACTTC.

V gene TRBV28 combines with J gene TRBJ2-5, with D possibly being TRBD1 (6 bases). Trimming left V 8 bases short and J 1 base short, with 8 bases between. This CDR3 contains 12 residues. The germline gives CDR1 MDHEN, CDR2 SYDVKM. The CDR3 loop is CASPDSQETQYF. DNA for the CDR3: TGTGCCAGCCCGGACAGCCAAGAGACCCAGTACTTC. Variable domain in full (rest from reference TRBV28 and TRBJ2-5): DVKVTQSSRYLVKRTGEKVFLECVQDMDHENMFWYRQDPGLGLRLIYFSYDVKMKEKGDIPEGYSVSREKKERFSLILESASTNQTSMYLCASPDSQETQYFGPGTRLLVL.

In DNA, the CDR3 is TGTGCCATCAGTCGGGACAGGGACGGACAGCCCCAGCATTTT. Residues: CAISRDRDGQPQHF. This chain uses TRBV10-3 with TRBJ1-5; TRBD1 matches at 9 bases. Germline assignment: CDR1 ENHRY and CDR2 SYGVKD. Trimming removed 5 bases from V and 7 bases from J; junction bases left unmatched: 6. CDR3 length equals 14 residues.

J is TRBJ2-7 and V is TRBV27; TRBD2 might be the D (6 bases). Germline loops: CDR1 MNHEY, CDR2 SMNVEV (reference sequence). This CDR3 has 12 amino acids. V was trimmed by 6 bases and J by 0 bases, leaving 6 bases between them. Here the CDR3 reads CASRTSSYEQYF. Written as DNA, the CDR3 is TGTGCCAGCAGGACTAGCTCCTACGAGCAGTACTTC.

The gene calls are TRBV14 and TRBJ1-2, with D possibly being TRBD1 (6 bases). Germline CDR1 is SGHDN and CDR2 is FVKESK. The CDR3 runs to 13 residues. V was shortened by 4 bases and J by 3 bases, with 9 bases between the two germline ends. CDR3 bases: TGTGCCAGCAGCCGACAGGTCGACTATGGCTACACCTTC. Protein sequence: CASSRQVDYGYTF.

The chain carries TRBV6-5 and TRBJ1-2; 7 bases are shared with TRBD1. The germline CDR1 and CDR2 sequences are MNHEY and SVGAGI. V lost 5 bases and J lost 4; bases outside the gene matches: 7. The CDR3 consists of 14 residues. The CDR3 protein is CASSAMTGRYGYTF. The CDR3 bases are TGTGCCAGCAGTGCCATGACAGGGCGCTATGGCTACACCTTC.

The chain is built from TRBV19 and TRBJ1-5; D is ambiguous. CDR1 and CDR2 (germline): LNHDA, SQIVND (reference sequence). Trimming pared 4 bases from V and 9 bases from J, leaving 10 bases between. This CDR3 has 12 amino acids. The CDR3 is CASSRERGPQHF. CDR3 bases: TGTGCCAGTAGTAGAGAGCGGGGGCCCCAGCATTTT.